These T cell receptor beta chains were read from a single sample in a study of blood T cell repertoires in COVID-19. Only in-frame clones appear in the TCRdb table, and some are missing; sequencing was by immunoSEQ multiplex PCR. The sample lists fewer than 350,000 clones, just under 85% seen once, with 4.1% in the top ten. Material for sequencing was peripheral blood. The receptors stem from a woman in her fifties or sixties with active or convalescent COVID-19. Both conserved end residues are part of each CDR3. D genes are given only for firm matches. Rows give clone size only sometimes, using once, few, many, or a class for an expanded clone.

>TRBV7-9|TRBD2|TRBJ2-1|.
CASTSWTSGNHPNEQFF
TGTGCCAGCACCTCCTGGACTAGCGGAAACCACCCCAATGAGCAGTTCTTC
>TRBV5-1|TRBD1|TRBJ1-2|.
CASSLAGVDRGPAGGYTF
TGCGCCAGCAGCTTGGCCGGTGTGGACAGGGGACCGGCTGGGGGCTACACCTTC
>TRBV6-5|.|TRBJ1-1|.
CASSSGRGSNTEAFF
TGTGCCAGCAGCTCCGGGCGGGGGTCGAACACTGAAGCTTTCTTT
>TRBV5-1|.|TRBJ2-7|.
CASSFSAVLGGINYEQYF
TGCGCCAGCAGCTTCTCTGCCGTCTTAGGGGGAATAAACTACGAGCAGTACTTC
>TRBV7-2|.|TRBJ2-5|.
CASSSSAQYQETQYF
TGTGCCAGCAGCTCCTCGGCACAGTACCAAGAGACCCAGTACTTC
>TRBV11-2|TRBD2|TRBJ2-1|few
CASSSRTSGRYNEQFF
TGTGCCAGCAGCTCTCGCACTAGCGGGCGGTACAATGAGCAGTTCTTC
>TRBV5-1|TRBD1|TRBJ2-5|.
CASSTGTGEETQYF
TGCGCCAGCAGCACTGGGACAGGGGAAGAGACCCAGTACTTC
>TRBV7-2|.|TRBJ1-2|once
CASSLIKAGNYGYTF
TGTGCCAGCAGCTTAATAAAGGCAGGCAACTATGGCTACACCTTC
>TRBV27|TRBD1|TRBJ1-5|.
CASSLMGQGQGNQPQHF
TGTGCCAGCAGTTTAATGGGACAGGGGCAGGGCAATCAGCCCCAGCATTTT
>TRBV18|TRBD2|TRBJ2-1|.
CASSPRSGTDNEQFF
TGTGCCAGCTCACCAAGGAGCGGGACTGACAATGAGCAGTTCTTC
>TRBV12-3/TRBV12-4|.|TRBJ2-3|.
CASILAWTDTQYF
TGTGCCAGCATCCTAGCATGGACAGATACGCAGTATTTT
>TRBV1|.|TRBJ2-7|.
CTSSQDRSSASYEQYF
TGCACCAGCAGCCAAGATCGTTCTAGCGCCTCCTACGAGCAGTACTTC
>TRBV28|TRBD1|TRBJ1-3|.
CASSLLGQGGNTIYF
TGTGCCAGCAGCCTCCTCGGACAGGGGGGAAACACCATATATTTT
>TRBV6-5|TRBD1|TRBJ1-6|.
CASRWDSNSPLHF
TGTGCCAGCAGGTGGGACAGTAATTCACCCCTCCACTTT
>TRBV5-5|.|TRBJ1-5|once
CASSLGSGPRNQPQHF
TGTGCCAGCAGCTTGGGTTCCGGTCCTAGGAATCAGCCCCAGCATTTT
>TRBV6-5|.|TRBJ2-7|once
CASSYSQRVTYEQYF
TGTGCCAGCAGTTACTCTCAGCGGGTGACCTACGAGCAGTACTTC
>TRBV6-6|.|TRBJ2-1|once
CASSYPGEDEQFF
TGTGCCAGCAGTTACCCAGGGGAAGATGAGCAGTTCTTC
>TRBV24-1|TRBD1|TRBJ2-1|.
CATSDSFDRVENEQFF
TGTGCCACCAGTGATTCCTTTGACAGGGTCGAGAATGAGCAGTTCTTC
>TRBV18|TRBD2|TRBJ2-2|.
CASSPLAGADTGELFF
TGTGCCAGCTCACCCCTAGCGGGAGCCGACACCGGGGAGCTGTTTTTT
>TRBV5-1|.|TRBJ2-7|.
CASSIGTSPYEQYF
TGCGCCAGCAGCATAGGGACAAGTCCATACGAGCAGTACTTC
>TRBV18|TRBD1|TRBJ1-1|.
CASSPKTGGLNTEAFF
TGTGCCAGCTCACCCAAGACAGGGGGGTTGAACACTGAAGCTTTCTTT
>TRBV9|TRBD1|TRBJ1-2|.
CASSTTGGGFGYTF
TGTGCCAGCAGCACGACAGGGGGAGGTTTTGGCTACACCTTC
>TRBV4-1|TRBD1|TRBJ2-6|.
CASSRTGGAGANVLTF
TGCGCCAGCAGCCGCACAGGGGGCGCGGGGGCCAACGTCCTGACTTTC
>TRBV7-8|.|TRBJ1-6|.
CASSLATGFGGKPLHF
TGTGCCAGCAGCTTGGCCACAGGGTTTGGGGGCAAACCCCTCCACTTT
>TRBV6-5|TRBD1|TRBJ1-6|.
CASSDGQAAPLHF
TGTGCCAGCAGCGATGGACAGGCGGCACCCCTCCACTTT
>TRBV18|.|TRBJ1-2|.
CASSPSGETYGYTF
TGTGCCAGCTCACCGAGCGGGGAAACCTATGGCTACACCTTC
>TRBV28|.|TRBJ1-2|.
CASSLPPLNSGYTF
TGTGCCAGCAGTTTACCACCCTTAAATAGTGGCTACACCTTC
>TRBV5-4|.|TRBJ2-5|.
CASSLDTAGETQYF
TGTGCCAGCAGCTTGGATACAGCGGGAGAGACCCAGTACTTC
>TRBV19|TRBD1|TRBJ1-1|.
CASSRTGQGNTEAFF
TGTGCCAGTAGCCGCACCGGACAGGGGAACACTGAAGCTTTCTTT
>TRBV9|.|TRBJ1-6|.
CASSEQADSLSPLHF
TGTGCCAGCAGCGAACAGGCAGATTCTCTTTCACCCCTCCACTTT
>TRBV18|TRBD1|TRBJ1-1|.
CASFKDRGDTEAFF
TGTGCCAGCTTTAAGGACAGGGGTGACACTGAAGCTTTCTTT
>TRBV28|TRBD1|TRBJ1-2|few
CASRQGAAYGYTF
TGTGCCAGCCGACAGGGGGCGGCCTATGGCTACACCTTC
>TRBV9|TRBD2|TRBJ2-1|.
CASSQRDRVYNEQFF
TGTGCCAGCAGCCAGCGGGATCGGGTTTACAATGAGCAGTTCTTC
>TRBV3-1/TRBV3-2|TRBD1|TRBJ2-1|.
CASSLRQGANDEQFF
TGTGCCAGCAGCCTTAGACAGGGGGCGAACGATGAGCAGTTCTTC
>TRBV5-1|TRBD2|TRBJ2-1|.
CASQKTSGSYNEQFF
TGCGCCAGCCAAAAGACTAGCGGGAGTTACAATGAGCAGTTCTTC
>TRBV28|.|TRBJ1-2|.
CAITATPGGYTF
TGTGCCATCACAGCAACCCCCGGTGGCTACACCTTC
>TRBV7-9|TRBD1|TRBJ1-1|.
CASSVSTGGTEAFF
TGTGCCAGCAGCGTATCGACAGGGGGCACTGAAGCTTTCTTT
>TRBV28|.|TRBJ2-3|.
CASSWGGVGDTQYF
TGTGCCAGCAGTTGGGGCGGGGTCGGAGATACGCAGTATTTT
>TRBV15|TRBD1|TRBJ2-7|.
CATSRDRGSYEQYF
TGTGCCACCAGCCGGGACAGGGGATCCTACGAGCAGTACTTC
>TRBV14|.|TRBJ2-5|.
CASSQDFRRASQETQYF
TGTGCCAGCAGCCAAGATTTTCGGAGGGCTAGTCAAGAGACCCAGTACTTC
>TRBV5-1|.|TRBJ2-1|once
CASSLSGGLYNEQFF
TGCGCCAGCAGCTTGAGCGGCGGGCTTTACAATGAGCAGTTCTTC
>TRBV6-1|TRBD2|TRBJ2-1|.
CASSEGSGLAGGNEQFF
TGTGCCAGCAGTGAAGGCTCTGGACTAGCGGGAGGCAATGAGCAGTTCTTC